This T cell receptor beta chain stems from a study of monozygotic twins with inflammatory bowel disease. Study-wide points: Results did not support any single strong IBD-associated signal or clonotype.

On this clonotype: The target antigen is unknown.

Germline-derived CDR1 and CDR2 are MNHEY and SVGEGT. The CDR3 extends over 14 amino acids. Each sample had eight separate cDNA synthesis reactions. Template switching incorporated UMIs with a 6-nucleotide sample barcode. TCRdb processed the 5' RACE reads again and assigns one entry to each CDR3 protein, with no DNA. The sample has a few hundred thousand distinct CDR3 sequences. The sequenced sample consisted of blood. The TCR sequence derives from a human donor with ulcerative colitis or Crohn's disease, or a healthy co-twin of an affected twin (not recorded which). The rearrangement uses TRBV6-2 or TRBV6-3 and TRBJ2-7; the TCRdb call, TRBD1, lacks DNA for checking. This CDR3 is CASRGGGRAYEQYF.